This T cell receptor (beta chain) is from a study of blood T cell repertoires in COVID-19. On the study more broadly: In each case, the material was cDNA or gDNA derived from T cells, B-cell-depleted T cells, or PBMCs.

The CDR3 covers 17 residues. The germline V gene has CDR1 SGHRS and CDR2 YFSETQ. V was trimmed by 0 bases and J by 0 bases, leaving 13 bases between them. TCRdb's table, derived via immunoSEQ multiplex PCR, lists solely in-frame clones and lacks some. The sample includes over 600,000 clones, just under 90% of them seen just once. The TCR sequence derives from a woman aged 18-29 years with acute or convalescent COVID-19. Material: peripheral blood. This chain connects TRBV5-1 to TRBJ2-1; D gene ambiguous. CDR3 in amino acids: CASSLDSSPFSYNEQFF. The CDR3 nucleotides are TGCGCCAGCAGCTTGGATTCCTCCCCGTTCTCCTACAATGAGCAGTTCTTC. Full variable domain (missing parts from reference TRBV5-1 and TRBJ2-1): KAGVTQTPRYLIKTRGQQVTLSCSPISGHRSVSWYQQTPGQGLQFLFEYFSETQRNKGNFPGRFSGRQFSNSRSEMNVSTLELGDSALYLCASSLDSSPFSYNEQFFGPGTRLTVL.